The 28 T cell receptor beta chains reported below all come from one sample, sequenced in a study of blood T cells in healthy people across ages. A J-beta primer mix and a sample-barcoded 5' primer were used in a second PCR of about 7 to 12 cycles. TCRdb passed the 5' RACE reads through MiXCR, listing each CDR3 protein once. The table has hundreds of thousands of distinct CDR3 sequences, about 25% seen once; the top ten hold 25% to 30%. Specimen: blood. Receptors were obtained from a woman in her 70s in good health.

The rearrangement joins TRBV4-1 to TRBJ2-5, with 7 bases that match TRBD1. Germline CDR1 is MGHRA and CDR2 is YSYEKL. This CDR3 spans 16 amino acids. V lost 4 bases and J lost 2; bases outside the gene matches: 10. CDR3 sequence reads: CASSPRPGTVQETQYF. The CDR3 nucleotides read TGCGCCAGCAGCCCCCGTCCCGGGACAGTTCAAGAGACCCAGTACTTC.

V and J are TRBV21-1 and TRBJ1-4. TRBV21-1 constitutes a pseudogene. This CDR3 is built from 12 residues. The CDR3 sequence is CASGKIGEKLFF. The CDR3, as DNA: TGTGCCAGCGGCAAAATTGGTGAAAAACTGTTTTTT.

The chain has TRBV7-9 and TRBJ2-7; D ambiguous. The DNA end lines up better with TRBJ2-1; the J call may be wrong. Germline values: CDR1 SEHNR, CDR2 FQNEAQ (reference sequence). The CDR3 loop spans 12 amino acids. CDR3 region: CASSLSPNEQFF. Written as DNA, the CDR3 is TGTGCCAGCAGCTTATCCCCCAATGAGCAGTTCTTC.

As regards this clonotype: At one end, the junction sequence differs from germline, possibly due to a read error. This chain uses TRBV4-1 with TRBJ2-1; 9 positions match TRBD2. CDR1 and CDR2 from the germline V gene are MGHRA and YSYEKL. The CDR3 totals 17 residues. The CDR3 DNA sequence: TGCGCCGGCAGCCAAGATAGTAGCGGGAGTTCCTACAATGAGCAGTTCTTC. Amino acids: CAGSQDSSGSSYNEQFF.

The chain joins TRBV3-1 to TRBJ1-1, with TRBD1 as a possible D gene (5 bases). The CDR3 is 15 residues long. Between the trimmed V and J ends, which lost 6 bases and 1 base, there was a span of 15 bases. The germline CDR1 and CDR2 sequences are LGHDT and YNNKEL (reference sequence). Here the CDR3 DNA reads TGTGCCAGCAGTACGCGACAGTTCCGGAACACTGAAGCTTTCTTT. Encoded protein: CASSTRQFRNTEAFF.

This sequence joins TRBV28 and TRBJ1-6; D gene unclear. This CDR3 has 16 amino acids. Germline lookup yields CDR1 MDHEN and CDR2 SYDVKM. Trimming cost V 2 bases and J 4 bases, with 12 bases left between them. The CDR3 DNA is TGTGCCAGCAGTTTAGGGGTCGGTTCATATAATTCACCCCTCCACTTT. It specifies CASSLGVGSYNSPLHF.

This clonotype was seen a few times. The chain recombines TRBV7-2 with TRBJ2-1, with 8 bases aligning to TRBD2. This CDR3 region has 15 residues. Germline loops: CDR1 SGHTA, CDR2 FQGNSA. V lost 5 bases to trimming and J lost 0 bases; unmatched junction nucleotides: 3. This CDR3 reads CASSQGTSSYNEQFF. DNA of the CDR3: TGTGCCAGCAGCCAAGGGACTAGCTCCTACAATGAGCAGTTCTTC.

The chain joins TRBV20-1 to TRBJ2-5; TRBD2 is a possible D gene (5 bases). The CDR3 is 12 residues long. Trimming removed 3 bases at V and 1 base at J, with 6 bases between. Germline CDR1 reads DFQATT; CDR2 reads SNEGSKA (reference sequence). CDR3 coding DNA: TGCAGTGCTAGGAGCGGCCAAGAGACCCAGTACTTC. Translating gives CSARSGQETQYF.

With regard to this clonotype: This may be a read error, as it is one base from a much larger clone. V usage is TRBV29-1 and J usage is TRBJ1-2, with unresolved D. The CDR3 contains 15 residues. CDR1 is SQVTM and CDR2 is ANQGSEA in the germline V gene. Deletions cut 7 bases from V and 8 bases from J, with 26 bases between. CDR3 nucleotides: TGCAGCGCTGCGTTCTACCCTTCCTCCCTAGGGGGCTACACCTTC. Translated, it gives CSAAFYPSSLGGYTF.

For the CDR3, the DNA is TGCAGTGCTACTAGCCTAGCGGGAGACGCAGAGACCCAGTACTTC. This gives the protein CSATSLAGDAETQYF. The rearrangement links TRBV20-1 to TRBJ2-5, with 10 positions matching TRBD2. The CDR3 contains 15 residues. CDR1 is DFQATT and CDR2 is SNEGSKA in the germline V gene (reference sequence). Trimming at V came to 4 bases and at J to 4 bases, leaving 9 bases not matched to a gene.

The CDR3 DNA reads as TGTGCCAGCAGCGGCGTCTTGAGACAGGGGATCATCACCGGGGAGCTGTTTTTT. It encodes CASSGVLRQGIITGELFF. J is TRBJ2-2 and V is TRBV21-1; TRBD1 reflects the table's D call only, with no check against the DNA. TRBV21-1 is annotated as a pseudogene. This CDR3 has 18 residues.

The chain uses TRBV18 and TRBJ2-1; 9 bases agree with TRBD2. Unmatched junction bases numbered 10, after V lost 2 bases and J lost 8 bases. CDR1 is KGHSH, CDR2 LQKENI, per germline. The CDR3 covers 16 residues. The CDR3 DNA reads TGTGCCAGCTCACCAGGACTAGCGACCGGCTTCGATGAGCAGTTCTTC. Amino acid sequence: CASSPGLATGFDEQFF.

This clonotype was detected a few times. The gene calls are TRBV28 and TRBJ2-7; D might be TRBD2 (6 bases). The germline V gene has CDR1 MDHEN and CDR2 SYDVKM. Deletions cut 5 bases from V and 6 bases from J, with 20 bases between. This CDR3 comprises 15 residues. DNA of the CDR3: TGTGCCAGCAGTAGTGCCGGGACTGTTAACTGCGAGCAGTACTTC. As protein: CASSSAGTVNCEQYF.

V usage is TRBV7-8 and J usage is TRBJ1-4; 8 bases align to TRBD1. With 5 bases clipped from V and 8 bases from J, the junction kept 7 bases outside the gene matches. The CDR3 runs to 14 residues. Looked up from germline, CDR1 is SGHVS and CDR2 is FQNEAQ. The DNA of the CDR3 is TGTGCCAGCAGCCCGGACAGGGTTGAGGAAAAACTGTTTTTT. Translating it yields CASSPDRVEEKLFF.

Ten or more counts support this clonotype. The chain has TRBV7-8 and TRBJ2-3; D gene ambiguous. The CDR3 length is 12 residues. Germline V gives CDR1 SGHVS, CDR2 FQNEAQ. V dropped 0 bases and J dropped 3 bases, with 1 base sitting between them. For the CDR3, the DNA is TGTGCCAGCAGCTTAGCGACAGATACGCAGTATTTT. Amino acids: CASSLATDTQYF.

In this sample, this clonotype turned up a few times. The chain uses TRBV7-9 and TRBJ2-3, with 7 bases lining up with TRBD1. The V gene end was trimmed by 5 bases and the J gene end by 0 bases; junction bases not matched to a gene: 5. The CDR3 has 15 amino acids. The germline CDR1 and CDR2 sequences are SEHNR and FQNEAQ (reference sequence). Here the CDR3 reads CASSTRDRSTDTQYF. The CDR3 nucleotides are TGTGCCAGCAGCACTAGGGACAGAAGCACAGATACGCAGTATTTT.

This clonotype showed up many times. The rearrangement uses TRBV28 and TRBJ2-3; possibly TRBD2 for D (6 bases). Germline CDR1 is MDHEN and CDR2 is SYDVKM. This CDR3 comprises 15 residues. Trimming took off 3 bases at V and 5 bases at J, with 15 bases between the two ends. The CDR3 DNA is TGTGCCAGCAGTTTTGAACAGCTCGGGGGAGATACGCAGTATTTT. It yields the protein CASSFEQLGGDTQYF. Using reference TRBV28 and TRBJ2-3 for the parts outside the CDR3, the full variable domain is DVKVTQSSRYLVKRTGEKVFLECVQDMDHENMFWYRQDPGLGLRLIYFSYDVKMKEKGDIPEGYSVSREKKERFSLILESASTNQTSMYLCASSFEQLGGDTQYFGPGTRLTVL.

This clonotype was found a few times. The rearrangement links TRBV6-5 to TRBJ2-7; 10 nucleotides match TRBD2. V dropped 4 bases and J dropped 0; count of bases not matched to a gene: 3. This CDR3 comprises 15 residues. The germline V gene encodes CDR1 MNHEY and CDR2 SVGAGI. The CDR3 sequence is CASSLLAGISYEQYF. In DNA, the CDR3 is TGTGCCAGCAGTTTACTAGCGGGAATCTCCTACGAGCAGTACTTC.

The sample holds a few counts of this clonotype. The gene calls are TRBV7-2 and TRBJ2-2; 9 bases agree with TRBD1. This CDR3 contains 16 residues. Germline trimming cut 3 bases from V and 7 bases from J; bases unmatched to any gene: 9. Germline CDR1 is SGHTA and CDR2 is FQGNSA. CDR3 nucleotide sequence: TGTGCCAGCAGCTTGAAGGGACAGGGAAAGGTCGGGGAGCTGTTTTTT. Protein sequence: CASSLKGQGKVGELFF.

This chain connects TRBV7-8 to TRBJ2-6; no firm D call. Trimming pared 1 base from V and 2 bases from J, leaving 6 bases between. Germline V gene data show CDR1 as SGHVS and CDR2 as FQNEAQ. This CDR3 has 15 amino acids. CDR3 amino acids: CASSLVSPGANVLTF. The CDR3 region has the DNA TGTGCCAGCAGCTTAGTCAGTCCTGGGGCCAACGTCCTGACTTTC.

This clonotype was counted only a few times. The V and J genes are TRBV21-1 and TRBJ2-1. The J call is in doubt because the DNA end fits TRBJ2-5 better. TRBV21-1 is a known pseudogene. The CDR3 runs to 14 residues. The CDR3 DNA reads TGTGCCAGCAGCGCCTTCTGCGAACAAGAGACCCAGTACTTC. Protein: CASSAFCEQETQYF.

As for this clonotype: One end of the junction is discordant with germline, which a read error may explain. This rearrangement joins TRBV10-3 to TRBJ2-5; D remains ambiguous. Matching the DNA end better, TRBJ2-1 makes the J call doubtful. Germline V CDR1 and CDR2: ENHRY, SYGVKD. The CDR3 is made up of 11 amino acids. The CDR3 region has the DNA TGTGCCATCAGCAACCACAATGGGCAGTTCTTC. It translates to CAISNHNGQFF.

The rearrangement uses TRBV6-1 and TRBJ2-5; D possibly corresponds to TRBD2 (5 bases). Germline V CDR1 and CDR2: MNHNS, SASEGT. Trimming shortened V by 4 bases and J by 0 bases, and 12 bases separated the two germline ends. This CDR3 is 15 amino acids long. This CDR3 reads CASSVERTYQETQYF. The CDR3 DNA reads TGTGCCAGCAGTGTTGAGCGGACGTACCAAGAGACCCAGTACTTC.

This clonotype was counted only a few times. The chain carries TRBV11-2 and TRBJ1-2; a possible D gene is TRBD1 (5 bases). The germline V gene encodes CDR1 SGHAT and CDR2 FQNNGV. V was shortened by 1 base and J by 6 bases, with 18 bases between the two germline ends. This CDR3 spans 16 amino acids. The CDR3 loop reads CASSLVGGLRGNGYTF. The DNA of the CDR3 is TGTGCCAGCAGCTTAGTGGGGGGTTTGCGAGGTAATGGCTACACCTTC.

This clonotype was counted only a few times. This chain connects TRBV29-1 to TRBJ1-1; the D gene is possibly TRBD1 (5 bases). The germline V gene has CDR1 SQVTM and CDR2 ANQGSEA. V was trimmed by 7 bases and J by 6 bases, leaving 24 bases between them. CDR3 length: 15 amino acids. The DNA of the CDR3 is TGCAGCGCCGGGCTCAGGGCCCCGACTCACTCTGAAGCTTTCTTT. It yields the protein CSAGLRAPTHSEAFF.

V is TRBV20-1 and J is TRBJ2-7, with D tentatively TRBD2 (5 bases). The CDR3 is 12 residues long. With 6 bases removed from V and 5 bases from J, the gap between germline ends came to 14 bases. Germline CDR1 is DFQATT and CDR2 is SNEGSKA (reference sequence). CDR3 region: CSAPWERHEQYF. The CDR3, as DNA: TGCAGTGCCCCATGGGAGAGGCACGAGCAGTACTTC.

The chain combines TRBV20-1 with TRBJ2-3; 16 nucleotides agree with TRBD2. The trim removed 3 bases at V and 1 base at J, leaving 13 bases unmatched. Germline assignment: CDR1 DFQATT and CDR2 SNEGSKA (reference sequence). The CDR3 is 20 residues long. CDR3: CSARGTSGRGSRSGTDTQYF. The CDR3 region has the DNA TGCAGTGCTAGGGGGACTAGCGGGAGGGGTTCGCGGTCCGGCACAGATACGCAGTATTTT.

This clonotype was counted at least ten times. The chain links TRBV5-8 to TRBJ1-1; D is ambiguous. The CDR3 consists of 14 residues. V gave up 1 base and J gave up 0 bases, with 7 bases separating them. Germline CDR1 reads SGHTS; CDR2 reads YDEGEE. CDR3 in DNA: TGTGCCAGCAGCTTGTTATGGGTGAACACTGAAGCTTTCTTT. Protein: CASSLLWVNTEAFF.